The rows below give T cell receptor beta chains drawn from one sample of a study of CD8 T cells in Susac syndrome. TCRdb reprocessed the immunoSEQ multiplex PCR reads via MiXCR and lists one record per CDR3 protein. The sample has about 140,000 distinct CDR3 sequences, 90% to 95% seen once. The sequenced sample consisted of CD4+ T cells from PBMCs. The source is a human donor with multiple sclerosis. The CDR3 runs from the conserved cysteine through the conserved F or W. A D gene is named only where the DNA matches it firmly. Rows may omit the clone size; those that give it use once, few, many or a size class.

>TRBV5-4|TRBJ2-1|-|-|16
TGTGCCAGCAGCCTGAGGCTGGGTGCCCCGGACAATGAGCAGTTCTTC
CASSLRLGAPDNEQFF
>TRBV19|TRBJ1-5|-|TRBD1|17
TGTGCCGCCAAGGGTTCGCCGGGACAGCATAGCAATCAGCCCCAGCATTTT
CAAKGSPGQHSNQPQHF
>TRBV29-1|TRBJ2-1|-|-|15
TGCAGCGTTGGGGGGACCACCACCCCCTACAATGAGCAGTTCTTC
CSVGGTTTPYNEQFF
>TRBV7-9|TRBJ2-3|-|-|12
TGTGCCAGCAGCCAATCGGGGTATACGCAGTATTTT
CASSQSGYTQYF
>TRBV27|TRBJ2-1|-|-|13
TGTGCCAGCAGTTATTTACCCGGGGGTGAGCAGTTCTTC
CASSYLPGGEQFF
>TRBV29-1|TRBJ1-1|-|TRBD1|12
TGCAGCGTAGGGACAGGGGGCGGTGAAGCTTTCTTT
CSVGTGGGEAFF
>TRBV7-2|TRBJ2-2|-|TRBD1|15
TGTGCCAGCAGCATAGGGACAGCGAACACCGGGGAGCTGTTTTTT
CASSIGTANTGELFF
>TRBV5-4|TRBJ2-6|-|-|17
TGTGCCAGCAGCGTCGACCCTACGCCATCTGGGGCCAACGTCCTGACTTTC
CASSVDPTPSGANVLTF
>TRBV13|TRBJ1-2|-|-|15
TGTGCCAGCAGCGCCACCAGGGTAGGGAACTATGGCTACACCTTC
CASSATRVGNYGYTF
>TRBV19|TRBJ2-1|-|-|15
TGTGCCAGTAGTATAAGACGGGGAGCAGACAATGAGCAGTTCTTC
CASSIRRGADNEQFF
>TRBV6-5|TRBJ2-6|once|-|17
TGTGCCAGCAGTTACAGTAATGGTCTGTCCGGGGCCAACGTCCTGACTTTC
CASSYSNGLSGANVLTF
>TRBV20-1|TRBJ1-4|-|-|13
TGCAGTGCTGGGGCGGGAACTAATGAAAAACTGTTTTTT
CSAGAGTNEKLFF
>TRBV27|TRBJ2-1|-|-|13
TGTGCCAGCAGTCTGTACCTCGACAATGAGCAGTTCTTC
CASSLYLDNEQFF
>TRBV12-3/TRBV12-4|TRBJ2-5|-|-|16
TGTGCCAGCAGTATCTCCGTAGGGGACTACCAAGAGACCCAGTACTTC
CASSISVGDYQETQYF
>TRBV29-1|TRBJ1-1|-|-|12
TGCAGCGTTGAAACTCCGAACACTGAAGCTTTCTTT
CSVETPNTEAFF
>TRBV24-1|TRBJ2-3|-|-|14
TGTGCCACCAGGCCGGGACTTCGCACAGATACGCAGTATTTT
CATRPGLRTDTQYF
>TRBV12-3/TRBV12-4|TRBJ2-5|-|-|12
TGTGCCAGCAGTGCGGTGCAAGAGACCCAGTACTTC
CASSAVQETQYF
>TRBV12-3/TRBV12-4|TRBJ1-2|-|-|13
TGTGCCAGCAGTTTCTCAGGGGCTTTTGGCTACACCTTC
CASSFSGAFGYTF
>TRBV4-1|TRBJ2-3|-|-|15
TGCGCCAGCAGCCAAGGACGCGACAGGATTAAGGCGCAGTATTTT
CASSQGRDRIKAQYF
>TRBV12-3/TRBV12-4|TRBJ1-5|once|-|17
TGTGCCAGCAGTCCTCTCGGGCCGCCGAATGGCAATCAGCCCCAGCATTTT
CASSPLGPPNGNQPQHF
>TRBV28|TRBJ2-7|-|TRBD2|15
TGTGCCAGCAGTTTTGGACTAGCGGGAGGGCGGGAGCAGTACTTC
CASSFGLAGGREQYF
>TRBV20-1|TRBJ2-7|-|-|11
TGCAGTGTCCAGGAGTCCTACGAGCAGTACTTC
CSVQESYEQYF
>TRBV27|TRBJ1-6|-|-|15
TGTGCCAGCAGTAAGTCCGGGACCGGTAATTCACCCCTCCACTTT
CASSKSGTGNSPLHF
>TRBV24-1|TRBJ2-7|-|-|14
TGTGCCACCAGTGAGGGCAGGGTGAAGAACGAGCAGTACTTC
CATSEGRVKNEQYF
>TRBV9|TRBJ2-3|-|TRBD2|16
TGTGCCAGCAGCGTTAGCGGGGGGCAGAGCACAGATACGCAGTATTTT
CASSVSGGQSTDTQYF
>TRBV5-1|TRBJ2-5|-|TRBD2|15
TGCGCCAGCAGCCCCAGGCTAGCGGGGCAAGAGACCCAGTACTTC
CASSPRLAGQETQYF
>TRBV30|TRBJ1-6|-|-|14
TGTGCCTGGAGTGAGCGCAGGGGTAATTCACCCCTCCACTTT
CAWSERRGNSPLHF
>TRBV19|TRBJ1-5|-|-|12
TGTGCCAGTAACAGTTACAATCAGCCCCAGCATTTT
CASNSYNQPQHF
>TRBV12-3/TRBV12-4|TRBJ1-6|-|-|15
TGTGCCAGCAGTTTACAGACGGGGCCTAATTCACCCCTCCACTTT
CASSLQTGPNSPLHF
>TRBV18|TRBJ1-5|-|-|13
TGTGCCAGCTCATCGTCTAGCAATCAGCCCCAGCATTTT
CASSSSSNQPQHF
>TRBV3-1|TRBJ2-1|-|TRBD2|16
TGTGCCAGCAGCCAAGTCTTAGGGACTAGCGACAATGAGCAGTTCTTC
CASSQVLGTSDNEQFF
>TRBV7-3|TRBJ1-1|-|-|15
TGTGCCAGCAGCGGCCAAGGGCAGATGAACACTGAAGCTTTCTTT
CASSGQGQMNTEAFF
>TRBV27|TRBJ1-2|-|TRBD1|16
TGTGCCAGCACGGATGTTAGTGCCGGACAGGGGGGCGGCTACACCTTC
CASTDVSAGQGGGYTF
>TRBV6-1|TRBJ1-6|few|-|14
TGTGCCAGCAGCCCAGGGCCCCATAATTCACCCCTCCACTTT
CASSPGPHNSPLHF
>TRBV7-2|TRBJ2-1|-|-|16
TGTGCCAGCAGCTACCCCCTCCGGGGACTGGGGGATGAGCAGTTCTTC
CASSYPLRGLGDEQFF